This TCR beta chain appears in the sequencing data of a study of T cell responses to AZD1222 COVID-19 vaccine. Points from the study as a whole: Seropositive status at baseline applied to only a handful of AZD1222 recipients. Unmutated variant regions are reportedly targeted by nearly half of spike-specific TCRs. The study sampled repertoires only after the peak T cell response.

The germline CDR1 and CDR2 sequences are WSHSY and SAAADI. Losses at the gene ends were 6 bases for V and 0 bases for J; bases not matched to a gene: 4. CDR3 length: 15 residues. Assay used: immunoSEQ multiplex PCR; TCRdb lists only in-frame clones, some missing. The table shows around 150,000 clones, with roughly 94% occurring only once. In regard to this clone: Antigen: not known.

The receptor was isolated from an adult who received the AZD1222 COVID-19 vaccine. The V gene is TRBV10-2, the J gene TRBJ1-4; TRBD1 aligns across 7 bases. The source was peripheral blood, collected 28 days after the second AZD1222 dose. As DNA, the CDR3 is TGCGCCAGCAGGGGACAGAGGCCAACTAATGAAAAACTGTTTTTT. It codes for CASRGQRPTNEKLFF.